This T cell receptor beta chain was identified in a study of identical twins. Notes on the study in general: Models, which agreed with sharing between unrelated individuals, nonetheless underestimated the out-of-frame TCR alpha sharing seen in monozygotic twins. Those out-of-frame alpha sequences shared by twins showed an excess of low generation probability.

This clonotype has just a few counts. The antigen is unknown. The ends were cut back, 2 bases at V and 11 bases at J, with 9 bases in the middle. This CDR3 region has 11 residues. Template switching (which added a universal primer site) was used, and cDNA carried unique molecular identifiers. TCRdb ran MiXCR on the 5' RACE reads and lists one entry per CDR3 protein. Of 1.5 million to 2 million distinct CDR3 sequences listed, around 33% are singletons. The sample consisted of cord blood. V is TRBV12-3 or TRBV12-4 and J is TRBJ2-5; no clear D. This TCR was sampled from a newborn girl in good health. CDR3 protein: CASSLREEQYF. CDR3 DNA: TGTGCCAGCAGTTTACGCGAGGAGCAGTACTTC.